Listed below are T cell receptor beta chains from one sample, sequenced in a study of blood T cell repertoires in COVID-19. Clones were sequenced by immunoSEQ multiplex PCR, and TCRdb holds only the in-frame ones, with some missing. The sample lists about 260,000 clones, 75% to 90% occurring once. Specimen: peripheral blood. These receptor sequences come from a woman in her forties or fifties who had recovered from COVID-19. Both conserved end residues are part of each CDR3. D genes are given only for firm matches. Clone size, where shown, is once, few, many, or a class for clones that have expanded.

clone_size j_call v_call d_call cdr3_aa cdr3_nt
once TRBJ2-7 TRBV7-3 TRBD1 CASSPSGGREQYF TGTGCCAGCAGCCCATCAGGGGGAAGGGAGCAGTACTTC
NA TRBJ2-7 TRBV27 NA CASSRGSEQYF TGTGCCAGCAGTAGGGGAAGCGAGCAGTACTTC
NA TRBJ2-7 TRBV30 NA CAWSLYRVAAYEQYF TGTGCCTGGAGTCTTTATAGGGTAGCGGCCTACGAGCAGTACTTC
NA TRBJ2-1 TRBV5-4 TRBD2 CASSQGLAGVLLEQFF TGTGCCAGCAGCCAGGGACTAGCGGGGGTCCTATTGGAGCAGTTCTTC
NA TRBJ2-1 TRBV7-9 TRBD2 CASSERLAGAYNEQFF TGTGCCAGCAGCGAAAGACTAGCGGGGGCCTACAATGAGCAGTTCTTC
NA TRBJ2-7 TRBV19 NA CASIYRGSEQYF TGTGCCAGTATTTACCGGGGATCCGAGCAGTACTTC
NA TRBJ1-1 TRBV5-4 NA CASSSPRALAFF TGTGCCAGCAGCTCCCCCAGGGCCTTGGCTTTCTTT
once TRBJ2-3 TRBV9 NA CASSVFNAGSSTDTQYF TGTGCCAGCAGCGTATTTAACGCGGGGTCTAGCACAGATACGCAGTATTTT
NA TRBJ1-2 TRBV4-3 NA CASSQDDTTGYGYTF TGCGCCAGCAGCCAAGATGACACTACAGGGTATGGCTACACCTTC
NA TRBJ2-7 TRBV5-1 NA CASSLAGFSQFYEQYF TGCGCCAGCAGCTTGGCCGGGTTTTCGCAGTTCTACGAGCAGTACTTC
NA TRBJ1-2 TRBV5-1 NA CASSFGAAGGYTF TGCGCCAGCAGCTTTGGAGCGGCGGGGGGCTACACCTTC
NA TRBJ1-2 TRBV11-2 NA CASSATVNYGYTF TGTGCCAGCAGCGCAACAGTTAACTATGGCTACACCTTC
NA TRBJ1-2 TRBV7-2 TRBD1 CASSLGGQVYGYTF TGTGCCAGCAGCTTGGGGGGACAGGTCTATGGCTACACCTTC
NA TRBJ1-5 TRBV19 TRBD1 CASTRWTGGLGGNQPQHF TGTGCCAGTACTAGATGGACAGGGGGACTGGGAGGGAATCAGCCCCAGCATTTT
NA TRBJ2-6 TRBV5-4 TRBD1 CASSSGQGTYSGANVLTF TGTGCCAGCAGCTCCGGACAGGGCACCTACTCTGGGGCCAACGTCCTGACTTTC
NA TRBJ1-1 TRBV6-5 TRBD1 CASSYTQTGEAFF TGTGCCAGCAGTTACACGCAGACAGGGGAAGCTTTCTTT
NA TRBJ1-4 TRBV28 NA CASSPGDREKLFF TGTGCCAGCAGTCCGGGGGATCGAGAAAAACTGTTTTTT
NA TRBJ1-5 TRBV28 TRBD1 CASRPTGRSNQPQHF TGTGCCAGCAGACCGACAGGGCGATCCAATCAGCCCCAGCATTTT
NA TRBJ1-2 TRBV6-5 NA CASSYFQGHGYTF TGTGCCAGCAGTTATTTCCAGGGGCATGGCTACACCTTC
NA TRBJ2-1 TRBV7-2 NA CASSLGQNNEQFF TGTGCCAGCAGCTTAGGTCAAAACAATGAGCAGTTCTTC
NA TRBJ2-5 TRBV12-5 NA CASGPPGGTQYF TGTGCTAGTGGCCCGCCCGGGGGGACCCAGTACTTC
NA TRBJ2-7 TRBV28 TRBD1 CASSLPPHRGLYEQYF TGTGCCAGCAGTTTACCCCCTCACAGGGGGCTATACGAGCAGTACTTC
NA TRBJ1-2 TRBV11-2 NA CASSADTHYGYTF TGTGCCAGCAGCGCGGACACCCACTATGGCTACACCTTC
NA TRBJ2-1 TRBV5-1 NA CASSLAATYNEQFF TGCGCCAGCAGCTTGGCTGCGACCTACAATGAGCAGTTCTTC
NA TRBJ2-5 TRBV30 NA CAWSGGFRTQYF TGTGCCTGGAGTGGAGGGTTTCGGACCCAGTACTTC
NA TRBJ2-5 TRBV7-2 NA CASCLGGLQETQYF TGTGCCAGCTGCTTAGGTGGGCTCCAGGAGACCCAGTACTTC
NA TRBJ2-3 TRBV19 NA CASSIDLGGADTQYF TGTGCCAGTAGTATAGATCTAGGCGGGGCAGATACGCAGTATTTT
few TRBJ1-1 TRBV18 NA CASSLPQGRGTEAFF TGTGCCAGCTCACTCCCCCAGGGGAGGGGCACTGAAGCTTTCTTT
few TRBJ1-6 TRBV5-4 NA CASSLGPGESAYNSPLHF TGTGCCAGCAGTCTAGGGCCAGGGGAAAGCGCCTATAATTCACCCCTCCACTTT
NA TRBJ2-1 TRBV28 NA CLVRGEQFF TGTCTGGTTCGAGGGGAGCAGTTCTTC
NA TRBJ1-2 TRBV7-9 NA CASSPLAPQGNYGYTF TGTGCCAGCAGCCCCCTAGCCCCACAGGGTAACTATGGCTACACCTTC
NA TRBJ1-1 TRBV29-1 NA CSVEGSVGTEAFF TGCAGCGTCGAGGGCTCGGTGGGCACTGAAGCTTTCTTT
NA TRBJ2-1 TRBV7-9 TRBD1 CASSLRTGGSNEQFF TGTGCCAGCAGCTTACGGACAGGGGGCAGCAATGAGCAGTTCTTC
NA TRBJ1-1 TRBV5-1 NA CASSHRGDQNTEAFF TGCGCCAGCAGCCACCGGGGGGACCAGAACACTGAAGCTTTCTTT
NA TRBJ1-2 TRBV3-1/TRBV3-2 NA CASSQTTVPGYGYTF TGTGCCAGCAGCCAGACGACGGTGCCGGGGTATGGCTACACCTTC
once TRBJ1-1 TRBV27 TRBD1 CASSFLGQGASEAFF TGTGCCAGCAGTTTCCTCGGACAGGGGGCCTCTGAAGCTTTCTTT
NA TRBJ2-3 TRBV9 TRBD2 CASSVLSGRDTQYF TGTGCCAGCAGCGTATTGAGCGGGAGAGATACGCAGTATTTT
NA TRBJ2-1 TRBV28 NA CASSGDTNEQFF TGTGCCAGCAGTGGGGACACCAATGAGCAGTTCTTC
NA TRBJ1-6 TRBV12-3/TRBV12-4 TRBD1 CASRKDRVTPLHF TGTGCCAGCAGGAAAGACAGGGTAACACCCCTCCACTTT
NA TRBJ1-1 TRBV30 NA CAWSVLRDTEAFF TGTGCCTGGAGTGTACTGCGAGACACTGAAGCTTTCTTT